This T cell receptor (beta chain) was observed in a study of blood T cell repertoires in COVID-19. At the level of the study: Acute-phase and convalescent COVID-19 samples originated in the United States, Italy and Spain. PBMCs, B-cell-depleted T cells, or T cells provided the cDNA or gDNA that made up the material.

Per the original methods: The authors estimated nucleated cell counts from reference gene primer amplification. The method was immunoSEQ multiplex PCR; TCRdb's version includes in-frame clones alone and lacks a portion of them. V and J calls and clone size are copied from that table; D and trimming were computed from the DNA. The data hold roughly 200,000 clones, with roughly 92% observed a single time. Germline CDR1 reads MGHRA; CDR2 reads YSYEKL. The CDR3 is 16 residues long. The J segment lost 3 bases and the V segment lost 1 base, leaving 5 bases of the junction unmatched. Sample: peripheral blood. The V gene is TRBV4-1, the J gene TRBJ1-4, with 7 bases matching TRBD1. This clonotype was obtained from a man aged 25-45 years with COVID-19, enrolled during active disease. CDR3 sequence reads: CASSQARGLANEKLFF. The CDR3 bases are TGCGCCAGCAGCCAAGCAAGGGGGCTCGCTAATGAAAAACTGTTTTTT.